These T cell receptor beta chains were read from a single sample in a study of shared clonotypes between healthy human individuals. The method was immunoSEQ multiplex PCR; TCRdb's version includes in-frame clones alone and lacks a portion of them. The sample includes some 1.1 million clones, approximately 75% of them seen just once. Sequencing input: memory CD4+ T cells from PBMCs. The receptors stem from a man younger than 30 in good health. Some clones in this sample may be carry-over from other donors' samples. CDR3s include the opening cysteine and the closing phenylalanine or tryptophan. A D gene is named only where the DNA matches it firmly. The size field is filled for only some rows; it gives once, few, many or a size class.

>NA|TRBJ2-7|NA|TRBV5-1
TGCGCCAGCAGGACAGCCCTAATAACCTACGAGCAGTACTTC
CASRTALITYEQYF
>NA|TRBJ2-7|TRBD2|TRBV18
TGTGCCAGCTCACCACCATCTACGGGGGGGGTAATCTACGAGCAGTACTTC
CASSPPSTGGVIYEQYF
>NA|TRBJ1-1|NA|TRBV7-9
TGTGCCAGCAGCTTAGTCGTTGCCGGTACTGAAGCTTTCTTT
CASSLVVAGTEAFF
>NA|TRBJ1-2|NA|TRBV20-1
TGCAGTGCTAGCCTCTTCTATGGCTACACCTTC
CSASLFYGYTF
>NA|TRBJ2-7|NA|TRBV28
TGTGCCAGCAGTCGCCGGACAGCCTTACACGAGCAGTACTTC
CASSRRTALHEQYF
>NA|TRBJ2-1|NA|TRBV5-6
TGTGCCAGCAGCTTTCTATTTGAGGAGCAGTTCTTC
CASSFLFEEQFF
>NA|TRBJ2-3|NA|TRBV10-2
TGCGCCAGCAGTCCCAGCGGTAGCACAGATACGCAGTATTTT
CASSPSGSTDTQYF
>NA|TRBJ2-1|NA|TRBV5-4
TGTGCCAGCAGCTCGGTGGACCCCATAAATGAGCAGTTCTTC
CASSSVDPINEQFF
>few|TRBJ2-1|NA|TRBV6-1
TGTGCCAGCAGTCTAATTGTGGGGCCGGAGAATGAGCAGTTCTTC
CASSLIVGPENEQFF
>NA|TRBJ1-3|NA|TRBV15
TGTGCCACCAGCAGGGGGGCCGGGACCACCTCAGGAAACACCATATATTTT
CATSRGAGTTSGNTIYF
>NA|TRBJ1-1|NA|TRBV30
TGTGCCTGGACCCCACTGGGCAGGGTAAACACTGAAGCTTTCTTT
CAWTPLGRVNTEAFF
>NA|TRBJ2-7|NA|TRBV5-8
TGTGCCAGCAGCCGGACATTGGCAGGGGGGTCGGACGAGCAGTACTTC
CASSRTLAGGSDEQYF
>NA|TRBJ2-1|TRBD2|TRBV30
TGTGCCTGGACCGGCTTGAGCGGGAGTCCTAATGAGCAGTTCTTC
CAWTGLSGSPNEQFF
>NA|TRBJ2-7|NA|TRBV5-5
TGTGCCAGCAGCTTGGGACTCTACGAGCAGTACTTC
CASSLGLYEQYF
>few|TRBJ2-7|NA|TRBV5-6
TGTGCCAGCAGCTTTAAACGGCTCTACGAGCAGTACTTC
CASSFKRLYEQYF
>NA|TRBJ1-1|TRBD1|TRBV2
TGTGCCAGCAACCTCGGACAGGGTGAAGCTTTCTTT
CASNLGQGEAFF
>NA|TRBJ1-2|TRBD1|TRBV4-1
TGCGCCAGCAGCCCGACACAGGGGGCGGATGGCTACACCTTC
CASSPTQGADGYTF
>NA|TRBJ1-5|NA|TRBV28
TGTGCCAGCGTTCGACAGCCTCTCGGCAATCAGCCCCAGCATTTT
CASVRQPLGNQPQHF
>NA|TRBJ2-3|NA|TRBV11-1
TGTGCCAGCAGCTTAGTGTCGGATTTTCAGGGTACGCAGTATTTT
CASSLVSDFQGTQYF
>NA|TRBJ1-5|TRBD1|TRBV30
TGTGCCTGGAGTACCCTGACAGGGGGTGGTCAGCCCCAGCATTTT
CAWSTLTGGGQPQHF
>NA|TRBJ2-7|TRBD1|TRBV6-4
TGTGCCAGCAGTGACCTCGACAGGGGAGACTACGAGCAGTACTTC
CASSDLDRGDYEQYF
>NA|TRBJ2-1|TRBD1|TRBV5-1
TGCGCCAGCAGACCAATTACCGGGACAGGGGGACGGACTGAGCAGTTCTTC
CASRPITGTGGRTEQFF
>NA|TRBJ1-2|TRBD1|TRBV5-4
TGTGCCAGCAGCAGGGACAGGGGAGACTATGGCTACACCTTC
CASSRDRGDYGYTF
>many|TRBJ2-7|TRBD2|TRBV11-1
TGTGCCAGCAGCTTAGCAGTGACTAGCAGCTACGAGCAGTACTTC
CASSLAVTSSYEQYF
>few|TRBJ1-2|NA|TRBV4-1
TGCGCCAGCAGCCAAGAGGGAGTGGGCTACACCTTC
CASSQEGVGYTF
>NA|TRBJ1-2|TRBD1|TRBV5-5
TGTGCCAGCAGCTTGGGACCGCACAGGGGCTCCCAGGGCTACACCTTC
CASSLGPHRGSQGYTF
>once|TRBJ2-3|TRBD1|TRBV7-9
TGTGCCAGCAGCCGTACGACAGGGACCGTCACAGATACGCAGTATTTT
CASSRTTGTVTDTQYF
>NA|TRBJ1-2|NA|TRBV20-1
TGCAGTGCCTGGGGCTACACCTTC
CSAWGYTF
>NA|TRBJ1-6|TRBD1|TRBV5-6
TGTGCCAGCAGCTCGGACAGGGGGGATTCACCCCTCCACTTT
CASSSDRGDSPLHF
>NA|TRBJ2-1|NA|TRBV28
TGTGCCAGCAGTGTCCCTCAGCAGGGTGAGCAGTTCTTC
CASSVPQQGEQFF
>NA|TRBJ2-7|TRBD1|TRBV5-6
TGTGCCAGCAGCTTGGGCGGGACAGGGGTCTACGAGCAGTACTTC
CASSLGGTGVYEQYF
>NA|TRBJ2-4|NA|TRBV19
TGTGCCAGTACGTTGTCGACTCTAGCCAAAAACATTCAGTACTTC
CASTLSTLAKNIQYF
>NA|TRBJ1-3|NA|TRBV18
TGTGCCAGCTCACCTTCATCCGGGACTACGTACGGAAACACCATATATTTT
CASSPSSGTTYGNTIYF
>few|TRBJ2-7|TRBD2|TRBV4-1
TGCGCCAGCAGCCAAGGCGGCGGGAGAAGCTACGAGCAGTACTTC
CASSQGGGRSYEQYF
>NA|TRBJ2-7|TRBD1|TRBV6-1
TGTGCCAGCAGTGCGGGACAGGGGCTAGACTACGAGCAGTACTTC
CASSAGQGLDYEQYF
>NA|TRBJ1-1|NA|TRBV28
TGTGCCAGCAGTAACCTCTTCCGAGGAAACACTGAAGCTTTCTTT
CASSNLFRGNTEAFF
>NA|TRBJ1-4|TRBD1|TRBV18
TGTGCCAGCTCGCCCGGGACAGGGAGAAATGAAAAACTGTTTTTT
CASSPGTGRNEKLFF
>NA|TRBJ2-5|NA|TRBV5-4
TGTGCCAGCAGCAGAGGGGGGCCGGAGACCCAGTACTTC
CASSRGGPETQYF
>few|TRBJ2-2|NA|TRBV27
TGTGCCAGCAGTCCCCGTTATCACGGGGAGCTGTTTTTT
CASSPRYHGELFF
>NA|TRBJ1-5|NA|TRBV6-1
TGTGCCAGCAGTGTAGACGGTTTTTCAGGTTTCCAGCCCCAGCATTTT
CASSVDGFSGFQPQHF
>NA|TRBJ2-7|NA|TRBV5-8
TGTGCCAGCAGCTTGGAAGGGGGGTCCTACGAGCAGTACTTC
CASSLEGGSYEQYF
>NA|TRBJ2-7|NA|TRBV4-1
TGCGCCAGCAGCCTGACAACCTCCTACGAGCAGTACTTC
CASSLTTSYEQYF
>NA|TRBJ2-3|NA|TRBV5-4
TGTGCCAGCAGTGTTGCAGATACGCAGTATTTT
CASSVADTQYF
>NA|TRBJ1-1|NA|TRBV2
TGTGCCAGCAACCGTGAGTGGAACACTGAAGCTTTCTTT
CASNREWNTEAFF
>NA|TRBJ1-5|NA|TRBV30
TGTGCCTGGAGCCCAGATAGCAATCAGCCCCAGCATTTT
CAWSPDSNQPQHF